These 32 T cell receptor beta chains were all obtained from the same sample, sequenced in a study of blood T cell repertoires in COVID-19. TCRdb's copy holds only in-frame clones and misses some; the assay was immunoSEQ multiplex PCR. Here the sample spans around 400,000 clones, roughly 86% being singletons. The sample taken for sequencing was peripheral blood. These receptors were obtained from a woman in her fifties or sixties with COVID-19, enrolled during active disease.

This chain connects TRBV7-3 to TRBJ1-2, with TRBD1 matching over 7 bases. V shed 5 bases, J shed 1 base, and the junction held 10 bases outside the gene matches. Looked up from germline, CDR1 is SGHTA and CDR2 is FQGTGA. The CDR3 length is 16 residues. The CDR3 DNA sequence: TGTGCCAGCAGCCAAAGGGGACAGCTAGATAACTATGGCTACACCTTC. It specifies CASSQRGQLDNYGYTF.

In nucleotides, the CDR3 is TGTGCCAGCAGCTTTAGTACTTATGGCTACACCTTC. Encoded protein: CASSFSTYGYTF. The gene calls are TRBV7-9 and TRBJ1-2; D ambiguous. This CDR3 is built from 12 residues. Germline-derived CDR1 and CDR2 are SEHNR and FQNEAQ (reference sequence). The V end lost 3 bases, the J end lost 5 bases, and 7 bases lay between the germline ends.

The J gene is TRBJ1-6, the V gene TRBV5-1, with D perhaps TRBD1 (5 bases). From germline, CDR1 is SGHRS and CDR2 YFSETQ. The CDR3 extends over 16 amino acids. V was clipped by 0 bases and J by 9 bases, with 16 bases between them. For the CDR3, the DNA is TGCGCCAGCAGCTTGGAGGGGCCCGGCAGTGGTTCACCCCTCCACTTT. Its translation: CASSLEGPGSGSPLHF.

The chain has TRBV15 and TRBJ1-1; the match to TRBD1 covers 11 bases. V lost 2 bases and J lost 5; bases outside the gene matches: 7. This CDR3 has 16 amino acids. Germline V gene lookup returns CDR1 LNHNV and CDR2 YYDKDF (reference sequence). CDR3 nucleotides: TGTGCCACCAGCAGATGGACAGGGGGCCGGGGAACTGAAGCTTTCTTT. Translation: CATSRWTGGRGTEAFF.

The J gene is TRBJ2-1, the V gene TRBV5-6; 7 positions agree with TRBD1. With V trimmed by 4 bases and J by 6 bases, 4 bases remained unmatched. CDR3 length equals 13 residues. Germline V CDR1 and CDR2: SGHDT, YYEEEE. As DNA, the CDR3 is TGTGCCAGCAGCCCAGGGACAGCCAATGAGCAGTTCTTC. It yields the protein CASSPGTANEQFF.

This chain links TRBV5-8 with TRBJ1-1; D ambiguous. The ends were cut back, 7 bases at V and 10 bases at J, with 11 bases in the middle. This CDR3 is built from 10 residues. Germline loops: CDR1 SGHTS, CDR2 YDEGEE. The CDR3 region has the DNA TGTGCCAGCCTCCTAGAAAGAGCTTTCTTT. Translating gives CASLLERAFF.

This rearrangement joins TRBV27 to TRBJ2-3, with a weak D call TRBD2 (7 bases). V was shortened by 3 bases and J by 3 bases, with 16 bases between the two germline ends. The V gene's germline CDR1 is MNHEY and CDR2 SMNVEV (reference sequence). The CDR3 sequence is 16 residues long. The CDR3 bases are TGTGCCAGCAGTTTGATTGGGGGGGCCAGGACAGATACGCAGTATTTT. It codes for CASSLIGGARTDTQYF.

The chain links TRBV6-5 to TRBJ1-6; D ambiguous. CDR1 and CDR2 (germline): MNHEY, SVGAGI. Trimming cost V 7 bases and J 4 bases, with 11 bases left between them. CDR3 length: 14 residues. CDR3 amino acids: CASTLLQYNSPLHF. The CDR3, as DNA: TGTGCCAGCACCTTACTGCAATATAATTCACCCCTCCACTTT.

The chain has TRBV6-5 and TRBJ1-6; 9 bases agree with TRBD1. V lost 6 bases, J lost 6 bases, and 6 bases stayed unmatched. The CDR3 runs 15 residues. The germline CDR1 and CDR2 sequences are MNHEY and SVGAGI. CDR3 sequence: CASRFSDRGNSPLHF. In DNA form, the CDR3 reads TGTGCCAGCAGATTTTCGGACAGGGGTAATTCACCCCTCCACTTT.

The chain has TRBV12-5 and TRBJ1-4, with TRBD1 matching 7 bases. This CDR3 is built from 15 residues. Per germline, CDR1 LGHNT and CDR2 FRNRAP. Trimming at V came to 6 bases and at J to 3 bases, leaving 7 bases not matched to a gene. The chain's CDR3 is CASGTGQVSNEKLFF. CDR3 DNA sequence: TGTGCTAGTGGCACCGGACAGGTGTCTAATGAAAAACTGTTTTTT.

The V and J genes are TRBV4-1 and TRBJ1-6; 8 bases align to TRBD1. In germline, CDR1 is MGHRA, CDR2 YSYEKL. V shed 0 bases, J shed 10 bases, and the junction held 5 bases outside the gene matches. The CDR3 has 15 amino acids. This CDR3 is CASSQDPGGLSPLHF. The CDR3 bases are TGCGCCAGCAGCCAAGACCCAGGGGGCTTGTCACCCCTCCACTTT.

The J gene is TRBJ1-4, the V gene TRBV3-1 (or the pseudogene TRBV3-2), with D maybe TRBD1 (5 bases). The CDR3 totals 16 residues. Trimming removed 3 bases at V and 5 bases at J, with 16 bases between. Germline CDR1 and CDR2: LGHDT and YNNKEL (reference sequence). CDR3 in DNA: TGTGCCAGCAGCCATAGCAGGGTAGGCCACAATGAAAAACTGTTTTTT. Its translation is CASSHSRVGHNEKLFF.

The sample holds one count of this clone. The chain is built from TRBV5-1 and TRBJ1-6, with 9 bases that match TRBD1. Germline CDR1 is SGHRS and CDR2 is YFSETQ. The ends lost 4 bases at V and 9 bases at J; junction bases unmatched: 8. The length of the CDR3 is 15 residues. The CDR3 here is CASSGSGTGFSPLHF. The CDR3 region has the DNA TGCGCCAGCAGCGGATCCGGGACAGGGTTTTCACCCCTCCACTTT.

The J gene is TRBJ1-1, the V gene TRBV5-6, with D possibly being TRBD1 (5 bases). V dropped 6 bases and J dropped 1 base, with 13 bases sitting between them. The germline V gene encodes CDR1 SGHDT and CDR2 YYEEEE. CDR3 size: 14 residues. DNA for the CDR3: TGTGCCAGCAACCCCGAGACAGAGAACACTGAAGCTTTCTTT. This sequence encodes CASNPETENTEAFF.

The chain recombines TRBV6-5 with TRBJ1-2; TRBD1 is a possible D gene (5 bases). CDR1 MNHEY and CDR2 SVGAGI come from the germline V gene. The CDR3 length is 15 residues. V was pared by 2 bases and J by 2 bases, with 12 bases between. CDR3: CASSYRQTLNYGYTF. CDR3 bases: TGTGCCAGCAGTTACCGACAGACGCTAAACTATGGCTACACCTTC.

V is TRBV19 and J is TRBJ1-2, with a possible D match to TRBD1 (5 bases). There are 16 residues in the CDR3. The germline V gene has CDR1 LNHDA and CDR2 SQIVND (reference sequence). V shed 5 bases and J shed 4 bases, with 20 bases lying between them. The CDR3 DNA reads as TGTGCCAGTAGTGCGCTTGCGGGGGGACGGGGCTATGGCTACACCTTC. This gives the protein CASSALAGGRGYGYTF.

The chain recombines TRBV5-6 with TRBJ1-6, with 7 bases fitting TRBD1. After removal of 4 bases from V and 10 bases from J, the junction contained 17 bases not matched to a gene. The CDR3 runs to 17 residues. Germline V gene data show CDR1 as SGHDT and CDR2 as YYEEEE. The CDR3 coding sequence is TGTGCCAGCAGCCACCCCTTAGACAGGGCAATAGGATCACCCCTCCACTTT. Amino acid sequence: CASSHPLDRAIGSPLHF.

This chain connects TRBV28 to TRBJ2-2; the D gene is possibly TRBD1 (5 bases). With 7 bases removed from V and 6 bases from J, the gap between germline ends came to 6 bases. Germline V gene lookup returns CDR1 MDHEN and CDR2 SYDVKM. The CDR3 totals 11 residues. CDR3 DNA sequence: TGTGCCAGCATCAGGGCCGGGGAGCTGTTTTTT. It yields the protein CASIRAGELFF.

J is TRBJ1-2 and V is TRBV7-2, with a tentative D call TRBD1 (5 bases). The CDR3 extends over 14 amino acids. With 4 bases removed from V and 4 bases from J, the gap between germline ends came to 13 bases. CDR1 is SGHTA, CDR2 FQGNSA, per germline. CDR3 nucleotide sequence: TGTGCCAGCAGCTCCCCAGGGACTTTCTATGGCTACACCTTC. Protein: CASSSPGTFYGYTF.

The gene calls are TRBV2 and TRBJ2-7; the D gene is possibly TRBD1 (6 bases). The germline CDR1 and CDR2 sequences are SNHLY and FYNNEI. The CDR3 loop spans 15 amino acids. V was cut by 6 bases and J by 2 bases, with 17 bases left in between. CDR3 sequence: CASSQAPGQTYEQYF. The CDR3 DNA reads TGTGCCAGCAGCCAGGCCCCCGGACAGACCTACGAGCAGTACTTC.

This sequence joins TRBV4-1 and TRBJ2-3, with TRBD2 matching over 15 bases. The V and J ends lost 8 bases and 1 base, in that order; junction bases with no gene match: 4. The CDR3 length is 16 residues. Germline loops: CDR1 MGHRA, CDR2 YSYEKL. CDR3 DNA sequence: TGCGCCAGCCGGACTAGCGGGGGGGCAGGCACAGATACGCAGTATTTT. Translated, it gives CASRTSGGAGTDTQYF.

V and J are TRBV7-9 and TRBJ1-3; D unclear. The V gene lost 4 bases and the J gene lost 2 bases, with 9 bases spanning the gap. CDR3 size: 14 residues. CDR1 is SEHNR and CDR2 is FQNEAQ in the germline V gene (reference sequence). CDR3 in DNA: TGTGCCAGCAGCTCTAACCCCCCTGGAAACACCATATATTTT. This gives the protein CASSSNPPGNTIYF.

This rearrangement joins TRBV11-3 to TRBJ2-2; D possibly corresponds to TRBD2 (6 bases). Germline values: CDR1 SGHNT, CDR2 YENEEA. The CDR3 loop spans 16 amino acids. Trimming removed 3 bases at V and 5 bases at J, with 16 bases between. The CDR3 DNA follows: TGTGCCAGCAGCTTGGGCGGGGCACGGGGGACCGGGGAGCTGTTTTTT. It yields the protein CASSLGGARGTGELFF.

In this sample, this clone turned up once. The rearrangement links TRBV18 to TRBJ2-3; no firm D call. In germline, CDR1 is KGHSH, CDR2 LQKENI. Trimming cost V 2 bases and J 3 bases, with 6 bases left between them. The CDR3 is 13 amino acids. As DNA, the CDR3 is TGTGCCAGCTCACCAGAGAATACAGATACGCAGTATTTT. Its protein product is CASSPENTDTQYF.

This chain joins TRBV7-9 and TRBJ1-3; a possible D gene is TRBD1 (6 bases). The CDR3 has 15 amino acids. Trimming took off 5 bases at V and 0 bases at J, with 11 bases between the two ends. CDR1 SEHNR and CDR2 FQNEAQ come from the germline V gene (reference sequence). The CDR3 DNA is TGTGCCAGCAGCCCGACAGGCCTCTCTGGAAACACCATATATTTT. This translates into CASSPTGLSGNTIYF.

The chain joins TRBV30 to TRBJ2-5; 12 bases align to TRBD2. The CDR3 has 13 amino acids. V gave up 5 bases and J gave up 7 bases; unmatched junction bases: 5. From germline, CDR1 is GTSNPN and CDR2 SVGIG (reference sequence). The CDR3 region has the DNA TGTGCCTGGGAGACTAGCGGGGGAATGACCCAGTACTTC. Translated, it gives CAWETSGGMTQYF.

The rearrangement uses TRBV12-3 or TRBV12-4 and TRBJ1-5, with D possibly being TRBD1 (5 bases). Trimming shortened V by 5 bases and J by 6 bases, and 11 bases separated the two germline ends. CDR3 length equals 13 residues. The CDR3 DNA is TGTGCCAGCAGTGTGGACACCCCTCAGCCCCAGCATTTT. It translates to CASSVDTPQPQHF.

This chain connects TRBV3-1 (or the pseudogene TRBV3-2) to TRBJ1-4; 7 bases line up with TRBD1. The CDR3 has 16 residues. Germline V gives CDR1 LGHDT, CDR2 YNNKEL (reference sequence). With 1 base clipped from V and 7 bases from J, the junction kept 9 bases outside the gene matches. The CDR3 loop reads CASSQVSRTGTEKLFF. The CDR3 region has the DNA TGTGCCAGCAGCCAAGTTTCTAGGACAGGCACTGAAAAACTGTTTTTT.

The chain couples TRBV6-6 to TRBJ1-1; D call uncertain. This CDR3 comprises 13 residues. Germline CDR1 is MNHNY and CDR2 is SVGAGI (reference sequence). Trimming left V 7 bases short and J 6 bases short, with 15 bases between. CDR3 protein: CASTPHGGSEAFF. Written as DNA, the CDR3 is TGTGCCAGCACCCCTCACGGAGGGTCTGAAGCTTTCTTT.

The gene calls are TRBV29-1 and TRBJ1-3; perhaps TRBD1 as D (5 bases). The length of the CDR3 is 19 residues. The germline V gene has CDR1 SQVTM and CDR2 ANQGSEA. The V gene lost 4 bases and the J gene lost 0 bases, with 25 bases spanning the gap. The CDR3 is CSVGIGSIGGVSSGNTIYF. The CDR3 DNA reads as TGCAGCGTTGGGATTGGATCAATCGGGGGGGTTAGCTCTGGAAACACCATATATTTT.

This clone was observed once. This chain connects TRBV11-3 to TRBJ2-2; D is perhaps TRBD2 (7 bases). This CDR3 contains 16 residues. In germline, CDR1 is SGHNT, CDR2 YENEEA. V was trimmed by 5 bases and J by 4 bases, leaving 17 bases between them. CDR3 region: CASSPGGAGATGELFF. The CDR3 region has the DNA TGTGCCAGCAGCCCTGGCGGTGCGGGGGCCACCGGGGAGCTGTTTTTT.

There are a few counts of this clone. V gene TRBV19 combines with J gene TRBJ1-1; D call uncertain. V was shortened by 4 bases and J by 2 bases, with 14 bases between the two germline ends. Germline CDR1 and CDR2: LNHDA and SQIVND (reference sequence). The CDR3 consists of 15 residues. CDR3: CASSRFRQVNTEAFF. As DNA, the CDR3 is TGTGCCAGTAGTAGGTTCCGCCAGGTCAACACTGAAGCTTTCTTT. Variable domain in full (rest from reference TRBV19 and TRBJ1-1): DGGITQSPKYLFRKEGQNVTLSCEQNLNHDAMYWYRQDPGQGLRLIYYSQIVNDFQKGDIAEGYSVSREKKESFPLTVTSAQKNPTAFYLCASSRFRQVNTEAFFGQGTRLTVV.